Below, 4 T cell receptor beta chains from the same sample are listed, as sequenced in a study of T-cell memory formation after mild COVID-19. TCRdb re-called the 5' RACE reads through MiXCR, storing one row per CDR3 protein. The sample lists roughly 190,000 distinct CDR3 sequences; about 16% were seen once. The sample consisted of PBMCs or a T cell subset sorted from them (not recorded which). The receptors originated from an adult woman who had mild COVID-19 (a few samples of this study predate the infection). Cell type and time point are not known.

This sequence joins TRBV12-3 or TRBV12-4 and TRBJ2-7; D may be TRBD2 (6 bases). V lost 6 bases and J lost 0, with 15 bases in between. The CDR3 contains 15 residues. The CDR3 coding sequence is TGTGCCAGCAGAACCAACGCGGGACCCTCCTACGAGCAGTACTTC. Translated, it gives CASRTNAGPSYEQYF.

This clonotype was counted between two and nine times. The chain joins TRBV7-9 to TRBJ1-4; 11 nucleotides line up with TRBD1. The CDR3 is 19 residues long. The V gene end was trimmed by 1 base and the J gene end by 4 bases; junction bases not matched to a gene: 11. Germline CDR1 is SEHNR and CDR2 is FQNEAQ (reference sequence). The CDR3 bases are TGTGCCAGCAGCTTAGGCAAGCTCCGGGACAGGGGGATTAATGAAAAACTGTTTTTT. It translates to CASSLGKLRDRGINEKLFF.

There are a few counts of this clonotype. The rearrangement uses TRBV12-5 and TRBJ1-2; D gene uncertain. Germline-derived CDR1 and CDR2 are LGHNT and FRNRAP. V was shortened by 5 bases and J by 7 bases, with 17 bases between the two germline ends. The length of the CDR3 is 14 residues. DNA of the CDR3: TGTGCTAGTGGTGGATCCCTCCGCGGGTCTGGCTACACCTTC. It codes for CASGGSLRGSGYTF. Using reference TRBV12-5 and TRBJ1-2 for the parts outside the CDR3, the full variable domain is DARVTQTPRHKVTEMGQEVTMRCQPILGHNTVFWYRQTMMQGLELLAYFRNRAPLDDSGMPKDRFSAEMPDATLATLKIQPSEPRDSAVYFCASGGSLRGSGYTFGSGTRLTVV.

V usage is TRBV6-2 or TRBV6-3 and J usage is TRBJ2-3; TRBD2 agrees at 9 bases. Germline V gene lookup returns CDR1 MNHEY and CDR2 SVGEGT. V dropped 2 bases and J dropped 2; count of bases not matched to a gene: 5. The CDR3 runs 16 residues. In DNA, the CDR3 is TGTGCCAGCAGTTACCTTCCTAGCGGGAACACAGATACGCAGTATTTT. It codes for CASSYLPSGNTDTQYF.